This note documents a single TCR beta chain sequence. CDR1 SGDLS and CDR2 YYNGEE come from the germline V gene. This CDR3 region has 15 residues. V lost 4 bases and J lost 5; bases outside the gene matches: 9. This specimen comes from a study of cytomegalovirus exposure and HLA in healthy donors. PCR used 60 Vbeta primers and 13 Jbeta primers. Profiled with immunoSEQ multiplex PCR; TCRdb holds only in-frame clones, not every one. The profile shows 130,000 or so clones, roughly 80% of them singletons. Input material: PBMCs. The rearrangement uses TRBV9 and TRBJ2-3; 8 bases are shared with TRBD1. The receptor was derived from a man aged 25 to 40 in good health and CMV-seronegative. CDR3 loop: CASSRTGGTGDTQYF. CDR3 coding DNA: TGTGCCAGCAGCCGAACAGGGGGTACTGGAGATACGCAGTATTTT.